Below are 9 T cell receptor beta chains sequenced from a single sample in a study of T cell responses to AZD1222 COVID-19 vaccine. Sequencing used immunoSEQ multiplex PCR; TCRdb keeps in-frame clones, though not all of them. The repertoire consists of 84,000 or so clones, with more than 70% occurring once and the leading ten covering around 2.2%. Specimen: peripheral blood, collected on day 0 of AZD1222 vaccination. These TCRs come from an adult in good health.

The rearrangement links TRBV3-1 (or the pseudogene TRBV3-2) to TRBJ1-1; D unresolved. This CDR3 spans 15 amino acids. Deletions cut 5 bases from V and 6 bases from J, with 19 bases between. CDR1 and CDR2 (germline): LGHDT, YNNKEL (reference sequence). CDR3 bases: TGTGCCAGCAGCAGCCAAGGGTTGGGCGGGTCTGAAGCTTTCTTT. Amino acid sequence: CASSSQGLGGSEAFF.

This clone was seen only a few times. This chain connects TRBV27 to TRBJ2-3; possible D gene TRBD2, 6 bases. Germline CDR1 MNHEY, CDR2 SMNVEV (reference sequence). V shed 5 bases and J shed 2 bases, with 11 bases lying between them. This CDR3 spans 14 amino acids. CDR3 bases: TGTGCCAGCAGTAGCGGAGGGTTCACAGATACGCAGTATTTT. It is translated as CASSSGGFTDTQYF.

This chain connects TRBV29-1 to TRBJ2-7; 8 nucleotides align to TRBD2. The ends lost 4 bases at V and 5 bases at J; junction bases unmatched: 10. The length of the CDR3 is 14 residues. The germline CDR1 and CDR2 sequences are SQVTM and ANQGSEA. This chain's CDR3 is CSVAPSGRGDEQYF. DNA for the CDR3: TGCAGCGTTGCACCCAGCGGGAGAGGGGACGAGCAGTACTTC.

V is TRBV28 and J is TRBJ1-5; D not certain. CDR3 length equals 12 residues. Trimming cost V 3 bases and J 2 bases, with 2 bases left between them. CDR1 MDHEN and CDR2 SYDVKM come from the germline V gene. The CDR3 protein is CASSFGNQPQHF. The CDR3 bases are TGTGCCAGCAGTTTTGGCAATCAGCCCCAGCATTTT.

This chain links TRBV2 with TRBJ1-5, with D perhaps TRBD1 (5 bases). Germline assignment: CDR1 SNHLY and CDR2 FYNNEI. The CDR3 contains 14 residues. V lost 4 bases, J lost 2 bases, and 9 bases lay in between. CDR3 DNA: TGTGCCAGCAGTGGGGGCGGCGGCAATCAGCCCCAGCATTTT. Protein: CASSGGGGNQPQHF.

The rearrangement links TRBV18 to TRBJ2-1; D gene ambiguous. V lost 2 bases and J 5 bases, leaving 10 bases between the germline ends. The CDR3 consists of 14 residues. Germline values: CDR1 KGHSH, CDR2 LQKENI. The CDR3 reads CASSPSQAHNEQFF. The CDR3 coding sequence is TGTGCCAGCTCACCATCCCAGGCTCACAATGAGCAGTTCTTC.

This clone has a handful of counts. This rearrangement joins TRBV4-3 to TRBJ2-5; D possibly corresponds to TRBD2 (6 bases). The V gene's germline CDR1 is LGHNA and CDR2 YSLEER. The CDR3 spans 16 residues. The V end was cut by 2 bases, the J end by 5 bases, with 18 bases between. In nucleotides, the CDR3 is TGCGCCAGCAGCCAATCCGGGAGACCCATCGGCGAGACCCAGTACTTC. It translates to CASSQSGRPIGETQYF.

The rearrangement joins TRBV9 to TRBJ1-1; D remains ambiguous. CDR1 is SGDLS and CDR2 is YYNGEE in the germline V gene. V shed 0 bases and J shed 1 base, with 7 bases lying between them. The CDR3 runs 14 residues. The CDR3 loop is CASSVVSGNTEAFF. In DNA form, the CDR3 reads TGTGCCAGCAGCGTAGTTTCAGGGAACACTGAAGCTTTCTTT.

V and J are TRBV4-3 and TRBJ1-1, with D unclear. V lost 0 bases and J 0 bases, leaving 5 bases between the germline ends. CDR3 length equals 14 residues. Germline-derived CDR1 and CDR2 are LGHNA and YSLEER. CDR3 in DNA: TGCGCCAGCAGCCAAGATAGGTTGAACACTGAAGCTTTCTTT. It codes for CASSQDRLNTEAFF.